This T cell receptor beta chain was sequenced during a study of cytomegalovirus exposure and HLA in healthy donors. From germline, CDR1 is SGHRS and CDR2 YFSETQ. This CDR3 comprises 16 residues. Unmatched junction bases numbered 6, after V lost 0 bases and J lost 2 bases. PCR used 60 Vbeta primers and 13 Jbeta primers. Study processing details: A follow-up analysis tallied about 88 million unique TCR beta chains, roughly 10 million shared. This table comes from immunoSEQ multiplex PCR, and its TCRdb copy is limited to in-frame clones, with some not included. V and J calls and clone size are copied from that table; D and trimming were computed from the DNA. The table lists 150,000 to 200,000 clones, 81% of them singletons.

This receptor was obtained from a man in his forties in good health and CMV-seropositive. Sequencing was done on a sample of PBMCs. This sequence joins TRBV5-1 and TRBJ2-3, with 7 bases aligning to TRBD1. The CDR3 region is CASSLDPRGHTDTQYF. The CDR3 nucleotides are TGCGCCAGCAGCTTGGATCCTAGGGGGCACACAGATACGCAGTATTTT.